This T cell receptor (beta chain) was documented in a study of blood T cells in healthy people across ages. Study-level points and caveats: In long-lived donors, naive CD4+ cell counts and diversity exceeded those of aged donors. Roughly linearly, TCR beta diversity per million T cells fell as age increased.

CDR3 size: 16 residues. With 1 base clipped from V and 4 bases from J, the junction kept 9 bases outside the gene matches. From germline, CDR1 is LGHNA and CDR2 YSLEER. Using a J-beta primer mix together with a sample-barcoded 5' primer, a second PCR was run for about 7 to 12 cycles. TCRdb reprocessed the 5' RACE reads with MiXCR, giving one entry per CDR3 protein. The repertoire holds 1,800,000 or so distinct CDR3 sequences, with approximately 40% as singletons. Turning to this clonotype: Its antigen is still unknown.

The receptor was isolated from a human donor in good health. Sample: blood. V is TRBV4-3 and J is TRBJ2-7, with TRBD1 matching 8 bases. CDR3 loop: CASSQGTGTSIYEQYF. The CDR3 nucleotides read TGCGCCAGCAGCCAAGGGACAGGGACCTCGATATACGAGCAGTACTTC.